This T cell receptor (beta chain) derives from a study of beta chain features in type 1 diabetes. Study-wide points: In these data, an HLA type influence on TCRB rearrangement remained unresolved. Shorter TCRB CDR3s, moderately but significantly so, were found in Type 1 diabetes patients in all four CD4+ subsets. TCRB repertoires of naive, central memory and Treg cells appeared more similar among patients than among healthy donors.

Purities over 98% were achieved in all sorted populations. Only a few counts were recorded for this clone. Its cognate antigen is unknown. CDR1 and CDR2 (germline): MGHRA, YSYEKL. The V end lost 4 bases, the J end lost 8 bases, and 18 bases lay between the germline ends. The CDR3 is 16 residues long. The isolated RNA, all of it, was reverse transcribed, so expressed TCRB transcripts were what got sequenced. The data were produced by immunoSEQ multiplex PCR, yet TCRdb's version contains in-frame clones alone and is incomplete. The repertoire holds roughly 450,000 clones, roughly 13% seen once, with roughly 0.035% in the top ten.

This receptor was obtained from a man aged 25-45 years in good health. The chain recombines TRBV4-1 with TRBJ1-6; D might be TRBD1 (5 bases). The sample was naive CD4+ T cells from blood. The CDR3 sequence: CASSPGGKGFDSPLHF. CDR3 sequence (DNA): TGCGCCAGCAGCCCGGGGGGTAAGGGTTTTGATTCACCCCTCCACTTT.